A selection of T cell receptor beta chains follows, all from one sample in a study of blood T cell repertoires in COVID-19. Data came from immunoSEQ multiplex PCR; TCRdb stores just in-frame clones and leaves some out. Of under 300,000 clones in the sample, roughly nine tenths were seen once. Sequencing input: peripheral blood. Every receptor here comes from a man between 60 and 75 years old with acute or convalescent COVID-19. The CDR3 runs from the conserved cysteine through the conserved F or W. A D gene is named only where the DNA matches it firmly. The size entry is marked missing in some rows and otherwise reads once, few, many or a size class.

j_gene,d_gene,abundance,v_gene,CDR3nt,CDR3aa
TRBJ2-1,NA,once,TRBV19,TGTGCCAGTACGTTGGGGCCTAACAATGAGCAGTTCTTC,CASTLGPNNEQFF
TRBJ2-1,TRBD2,NA,TRBV6-1,TGTGCCAGCAGTGTCGGGACTAGCGGGAGGGCCTCGGATGAGCAGTTCTTC,CASSVGTSGRASDEQFF
TRBJ2-7,NA,once,TRBV15,TGTGCCACCAGGGACAGCTCCTACGAGCAGTACTTC,CATRDSSYEQYF
TRBJ1-5,TRBD1,few,TRBV4-3,TGCGCCAGCAGCCAAGGGACAGGGATGTATCAGCCCCAGCATTTT,CASSQGTGMYQPQHF
TRBJ2-5,NA,NA,TRBV10-3,TGTGCCATCAGTGGAACTAGGGGGCAAGAGACCCAGTACTTC,CAISGTRGQETQYF
TRBJ2-5,TRBD1,NA,TRBV5-1,TGCGCCAGCAGCTTGGCGCAGGGGGCATCGGAGACCCAGTACTTC,CASSLAQGASETQYF
TRBJ1-5,NA,NA,TRBV6-1,TGTGCCAGCAGTGATTCCGATCGGGTTTTACAGCCCCAGCATTTT,CASSDSDRVLQPQHF
TRBJ2-7,TRBD2,NA,TRBV9,TGTGCCAGCAGCGTCTCCGGGACTACAACCTACGAGCAGTACTTC,CASSVSGTTTYEQYF
TRBJ2-7,TRBD1,few,TRBV11-3,TGTGCCAGCAGCGCCGGGACAGGGGCCCTATACGAGCAGTACTTC,CASSAGTGALYEQYF
TRBJ1-4,NA,few,TRBV6-9,TGTGCCAGCAGTTCCGCGACAGCAACTAATGAAAAACTGTTTTTT,CASSSATATNEKLFF
TRBJ2-2,NA,few,TRBV18,TGTGCCAGCTCACCATGGCCACCTTCGAACACCGGGGAGCTGTTTTTT,CASSPWPPSNTGELFF
TRBJ2-7,TRBD1,NA,TRBV7-2,TGTGCCAGCAGCACGGGACAGGATTTCTACGAGCAGTACTTC,CASSTGQDFYEQYF
TRBJ2-2,TRBD2,NA,TRBV19,TGTGCCAGTACCTCTACGGGACTAGCGGGAGTCAACACCGGGGAGCTGTTTTTT,CASTSTGLAGVNTGELFF
TRBJ2-1,TRBD2,NA,TRBV19,TGTGCCAGTAGTATTAGCGGGAGATTTTTGGATGAGCAGTTCTTC,CASSISGRFLDEQFF
TRBJ2-7,TRBD1,NA,TRBV19,TGTGCCAGTAGTATCGGACAGGGACCCGACGAGCAGTACTTC,CASSIGQGPDEQYF
TRBJ2-1,NA,NA,TRBV7-2,TGTGCCAGCAGCTTAAACAGGTATGAGCAGTTCTTC,CASSLNRYEQFF
TRBJ1-5,NA,few,TRBV6-2/TRBV6-3,TGTGCCAGCAGCTCCACTGGTCGATTTCAGCCCCAGCATTTT,CASSSTGRFQPQHF
TRBJ2-7,NA,NA,TRBV11-2,TGTGCCAGCAGCTTAGAGCTGGGGGCGGCCGCGCAGTACTTC,CASSLELGAAAQYF
TRBJ2-4,TRBD1,NA,TRBV6-1,TGTGCCAGCAGTGGAGGGACAGGGGGAGGCAAAAACATTCAGTACTTC,CASSGGTGGGKNIQYF
TRBJ2-3,TRBD2,NA,TRBV27,TGTGCCAGCAGTTTCTGGAGCGGGAGTTGGGATACGCAGTATTTT,CASSFWSGSWDTQYF
TRBJ2-5,TRBD2,once,TRBV2,TGTGCCAGCAGTGCTGACGGCGGGAGCAAAGGAGAGACCCAGTACTTC,CASSADGGSKGETQYF
TRBJ2-2,TRBD1,NA,TRBV6-5,TGTGCCAGCAGTTACCCACGGACAGGGGGCATCGGGGAGCTGTTTTTT,CASSYPRTGGIGELFF
TRBJ1-2,TRBD1,NA,TRBV5-1,TGCGCCAGCAGCTCCCGGGACAGGGCTAACTATGGCTACACCTTC,CASSSRDRANYGYTF
TRBJ2-1,TRBD2,few,TRBV11-3,TGTGCCAGCAGCTTGGACGGGAGGGAGTACAATGAGCAGTTCTTC,CASSLDGREYNEQFF
TRBJ1-4,TRBD1,NA,TRBV5-6,TGTGCCAGCAGCGCGGGGGTTGGGACAGGGATTGAAAAACTGTTTTTT,CASSAGVGTGIEKLFF
TRBJ1-1,NA,NA,TRBV5-1,TGCGCCAGCAGCCTGGACCGAACAGTTGAAGCTTTCTTT,CASSLDRTVEAFF
TRBJ1-6,NA,NA,TRBV28,TGTGCCAGCAGGCTTCCCAGGGGAGGGGTGGGTAAAGGTAGCACCTATAATTCACCCCTCCACTTT,CASRLPRGGVGKGSTYNSPLHF
TRBJ2-7,NA,NA,TRBV13,TGTGCCAGCAGCTTGGGCAGGGCGTACGAGCAGTACTTC,CASSLGRAYEQYF
TRBJ2-7,NA,NA,TRBV7-2,TGTGCCAGCAGCTTAGAAAGGGGTGGGGAGCAGTACTTC,CASSLERGGEQYF
TRBJ2-7,NA,NA,TRBV6-5,TGTGCCAGCAGTTACTCAAGAACAAACTACGAGCAGTACTTC,CASSYSRTNYEQYF
TRBJ2-7,NA,NA,TRBV6-6,TGTGCCAGCAGTTCCCGGGACATCTACGAGCAGTACTTC,CASSSRDIYEQYF
TRBJ2-7,NA,NA,TRBV19,TGTGCCAGTAGTATATCGGGCAGGGCCACCTCCTACGAGCAGTACTTC,CASSISGRATSYEQYF
TRBJ1-3,TRBD1,NA,TRBV28,TGTGCCACCACGGGACAGCTAGACTCTGGAAACACCATATATTTT,CATTGQLDSGNTIYF
TRBJ2-1,TRBD1,few,TRBV7-3,TGTGCCAGCAGCTTAAGGGAGACAGGGTTCGGCTCCTACAATGAGCAGTTCTTC,CASSLRETGFGSYNEQFF
TRBJ1-5,NA,NA,TRBV28,TGTGCCAGCAGTTTCTCGGGGGGGTTGGGCTCTCTAGATCAGCCCCAGCATTTT,CASSFSGGLGSLDQPQHF
TRBJ1-4,NA,NA,TRBV28,TGTGCCAGCAGTTTTCAAGCCGGGGGGAATGAAAAACTGTTTTTT,CASSFQAGGNEKLFF
TRBJ2-7,TRBD2,NA,TRBV6-2/TRBV6-3,TGTGCCAGCAGTTACACTAGCGGGATCTACGAGCAGTACTTC,CASSYTSGIYEQYF
TRBJ2-3,TRBD1,NA,TRBV3-1/TRBV3-2,TGTGCCAGCAGCCATGACACAGGGGGCGGCGTAGGAGATACGCAGTATTTT,CASSHDTGGGVGDTQYF
TRBJ1-2,TRBD1,NA,TRBV5-1,TGCGCCAGCAGCTGGCAAGGACAGGGGGAAGGTGGCTACACCTTC,CASSWQGQGEGGYTF
TRBJ2-5,TRBD2,NA,TRBV18,TGTGCCAGCTCACCGGAGGCTAGCGGGCAAGAGACCCAGTACTTC,CASSPEASGQETQYF
TRBJ1-4,NA,NA,TRBV5-4,TGTGCCAGCAGCAGAGAGGTTCGGGAAAAACTGTTTTTT,CASSREVREKLFF
TRBJ1-1,NA,NA,TRBV7-8,TGTGCCAGCAGCCTCAGGGGAACCACTGAAGCTTTCTTT,CASSLRGTTEAFF
TRBJ1-3,TRBD1,NA,TRBV5-1,TGCGCCAGCAGCTTGGTTCCGGACAGGGCCTCTGGAAACACCATATATTTT,CASSLVPDRASGNTIYF
TRBJ1-2,NA,NA,TRBV7-9,TGTGCCAGCAGCCCAAGAGGGAACTATGGCTACACCTTC,CASSPRGNYGYTF
TRBJ1-1,TRBD1,NA,TRBV6-4,TGTGCCAGCAGTGCAGAGACAGGGGACACTGAAGCTTTCTTT,CASSAETGDTEAFF
TRBJ2-3,TRBD2,NA,TRBV28,TGTGCCAGCAGTTCTCCCGGACTAGCAGGAACAGATACGCAGTATTTT,CASSSPGLAGTDTQYF
TRBJ2-6,TRBD2,NA,TRBV14,TGTGCCAGCACCCAAGGTACTAGCGGGAGTTCTGGGGCCAACGTCCTGACTTTC,CASTQGTSGSSGANVLTF
TRBJ2-2,NA,NA,TRBV18,TGTGCCAGCTCACCACGTCAGGGGAACACCGGGGAGCTGTTTTTT,CASSPRQGNTGELFF
TRBJ1-1,TRBD1,NA,TRBV6-5,TGTGCCAGCAGCAACAGGGGTGGGGACACTGAAGCTTTCTTT,CASSNRGGDTEAFF
TRBJ1-5,NA,NA,TRBV28,TGTGCCAGCAGTAGTCCACAGGGTTATAGCAATCAGCCCCAGCATTTT,CASSSPQGYSNQPQHF
TRBJ2-3,NA,NA,TRBV4-3,TGCGCCAGCAGCCAAGATCAGGGGTTCTTAGTTGGTACGCAGTATTTT,CASSQDQGFLVGTQYF
TRBJ2-7,TRBD2,NA,TRBV7-2,TGTGCCAGCAGCCCGCGGACTAGTGGCCCCTACGAGCAGTACTTC,CASSPRTSGPYEQYF
TRBJ1-2,NA,once,TRBV7-8,TGTGCCAGCAGCTTAGCGAGTCCGGTAGCTAACTATGGCTACACCTTC,CASSLASPVANYGYTF
TRBJ1-4,TRBD1,NA,TRBV5-5,TGTGCCAGCAGCTTATTTCAGGGACAGGGGAGTGAAAAACTGTTTTTT,CASSLFQGQGSEKLFF
TRBJ1-4,NA,NA,TRBV30,TGTGCCTGGGAAACAGGATCGGGTGAAAAACTGTTTTTT,CAWETGSGEKLFF
TRBJ1-1,NA,NA,TRBV7-6,TGTGCCAGCAGCCAAGACAGGAACACTGAAGCTTTCTTT,CASSQDRNTEAFF
TRBJ1-2,NA,NA,TRBV28,TGTGCCAGCAGTCCCACGTGGGGAGCGGAGGGCTACACCTTC,CASSPTWGAEGYTF
TRBJ2-5,NA,few,TRBV2,TGTGCCAGCAGGAGGGCCCAAGAGACCCAGTACTTC,CASRRAQETQYF